This T cell receptor beta chain was documented in a study of blood T cell repertoires in COVID-19. Overall study context: Researchers got acute and convalescent COVID-19 samples from the United States, Italy and Spain. PBMCs, B-cell-depleted T cells, or T cells were the source of the cDNA or gDNA that made up the material.

There are 13 residues in the CDR3. V was shortened by 2 bases and J by 6 bases, with 10 bases between the two germline ends. Germline CDR1 reads GTSNPN; CDR2 reads SVGIG (reference sequence). Libraries were prepared by immunoSEQ multiplex PCR; TCRdb keeps only in-frame clonotypes and omits some of them. The sample carries 150,000 or so clones, roughly 82% recorded once. Recovered status applied to Cohort 3 donors who had two consecutive negative PCRs. It also applied to those with clearance or with symptom resolution. The V gene is TRBV30, the J gene TRBJ2-2; D uncertain. The TCR comes from a man between 50 and 59 years old who had recovered from COVID-19. Sequencing input: PBMCs or T cells enriched from blood (not recorded which). The CDR3 spells CAWSRARAGELFF. The CDR3 DNA sequence: TGTGCCTGGAGTCGTGCCCGGGCCGGGGAGCTGTTTTTT.